This TCR beta chain was recorded in a study of blood T cell repertoires in COVID-19. Study information: Nucleic acid was either cDNA or gDNA, and it came from T cells, B-cell-depleted T cells, or PBMCs.

Sequencing used immunoSEQ multiplex PCR; TCRdb keeps in-frame clones, though not all of them. Of under 300,000 clones in the sample, roughly nine tenths were seen once. Trimming removed 5 bases from V and 4 bases from J, with 11 bases in between. Germline V gives CDR1 SEHNR, CDR2 FQNEAQ (reference sequence). This CDR3 spans 13 amino acids. Cohort allocation depended upon clinical history that participants reported. Two consecutive negative NP/OP PCR tests, clearance, or resolved symptoms defined Cohort 3 recovery. The J gene is TRBJ1-1, the V gene TRBV7-9; tentative D call: TRBD1 (5 bases). Sequenced material: PBMCs or T cells enriched from blood (not recorded which). This TCR was recovered from a woman between 18 and 30 years old who had recovered from COVID-19. In DNA, the CDR3 is TGTGCCAGCAGCCAGCCAGGGTCCACTGAAGCTTTCTTT. Translated, it gives CASSQPGSTEAFF.